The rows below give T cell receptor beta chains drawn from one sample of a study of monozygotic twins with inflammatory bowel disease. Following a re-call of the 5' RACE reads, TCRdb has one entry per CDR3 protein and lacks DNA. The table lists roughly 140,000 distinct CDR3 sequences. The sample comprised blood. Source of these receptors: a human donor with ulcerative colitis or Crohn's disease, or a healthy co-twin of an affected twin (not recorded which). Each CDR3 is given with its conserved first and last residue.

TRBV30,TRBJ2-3,CAWSTLDTQYF
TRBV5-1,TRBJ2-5,CASSLVRQETQYF
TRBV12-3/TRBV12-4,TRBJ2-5,CASSNTIGTVQETQYF
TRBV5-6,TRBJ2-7,CASSNPDRDEQYF
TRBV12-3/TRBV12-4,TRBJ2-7,CASSLWSDTGEQYF
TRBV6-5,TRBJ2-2,CASRYTGLKAGELFF
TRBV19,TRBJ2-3,CASSSGGAPDTQYF
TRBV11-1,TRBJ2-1,CASSLGQVLSSYNEQFF
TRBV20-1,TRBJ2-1,CSANGFPDEQFF
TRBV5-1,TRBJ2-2,CASSLVGGIGDTGELFF
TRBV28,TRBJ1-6,CASGPNPPSPLHF
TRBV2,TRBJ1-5,CASKGERGSGTANQPQHF
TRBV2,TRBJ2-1,CASKPRSDEQFF
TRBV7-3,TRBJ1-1,CASSLTAGGSEAFF
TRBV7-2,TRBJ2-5,CASSLGGTAQETQYF
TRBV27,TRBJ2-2,CASSLEGVYTGELFF
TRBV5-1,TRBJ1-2,CASSSLYGYTF
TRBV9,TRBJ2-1,CASSDGNEQFF
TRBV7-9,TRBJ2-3,CASSLPTSGGLEGKDTQYF
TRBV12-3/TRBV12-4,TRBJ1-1,CASSLWAEPEAFF
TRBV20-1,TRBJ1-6,CSARGSGTDNSPLHF
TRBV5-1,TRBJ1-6,CASSLAGGERSPLHF
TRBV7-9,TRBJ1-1,CASSLMSGGYTEAFF
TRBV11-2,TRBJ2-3,CASSLTGEVGTDTQYF
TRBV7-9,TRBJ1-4,CASSSTGGSAQKLFF
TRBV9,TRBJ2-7,CASSPLGGVAYEQYF
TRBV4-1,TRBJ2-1,CASSQGAVYNEQFF
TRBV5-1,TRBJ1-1,CASSSKGTGAIEAFF
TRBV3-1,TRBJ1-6,CASSHSGTTYNSPLHF
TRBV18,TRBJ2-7,CASSPVRLAGRSYHEQYF
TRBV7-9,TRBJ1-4,CASSSRVANEKLFF
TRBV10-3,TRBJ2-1,CAISDYEDSSNEQFF
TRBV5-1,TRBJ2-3,CASTGGESTDTQYF
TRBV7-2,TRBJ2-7,CASSLLKYEQYF
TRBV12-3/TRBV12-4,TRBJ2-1,CASRRGDEQFF
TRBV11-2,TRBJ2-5,CASSFERYSETQYF
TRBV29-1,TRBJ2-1,CRVVRGPYNEQFF
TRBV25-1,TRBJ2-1,CASSVSPGTYNEQFF
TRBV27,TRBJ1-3,CASRLGPTSGNTIYF
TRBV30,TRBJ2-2,CAWSGQSTGELFF
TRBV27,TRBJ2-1,CASFDSISYNEQFF